This T cell receptor (beta chain) was identified in a study of blood T cells in healthy people across ages. Then a second PCR, running roughly 7 to 11 cycles, was carried out with a sample-barcoded 5' primer and a J-beta primer mix. TCRdb processed the 5' RACE reads anew with MiXCR; each CDR3 protein has one entry. This table holds around 670,000 distinct CDR3 sequences, 25% to 30% found once. The CDR3 covers 16 residues. CDR1 is SGHTA, CDR2 FQGNSA, per germline. J lost 11 bases, V lost 4 bases, and 17 bases had no gene match. The sequence was obtained from a woman at least 80 years old in good health. J is TRBJ2-5 and V is TRBV7-2; 9 bases are shared with TRBD1. Sequencing was performed on blood. This CDR3 is CASSYFAGQGSSEQYF. As DNA, the CDR3 is TGTGCCAGCAGCTATTTCGCGGGACAGGGATCCAGTGAGCAGTACTTC.